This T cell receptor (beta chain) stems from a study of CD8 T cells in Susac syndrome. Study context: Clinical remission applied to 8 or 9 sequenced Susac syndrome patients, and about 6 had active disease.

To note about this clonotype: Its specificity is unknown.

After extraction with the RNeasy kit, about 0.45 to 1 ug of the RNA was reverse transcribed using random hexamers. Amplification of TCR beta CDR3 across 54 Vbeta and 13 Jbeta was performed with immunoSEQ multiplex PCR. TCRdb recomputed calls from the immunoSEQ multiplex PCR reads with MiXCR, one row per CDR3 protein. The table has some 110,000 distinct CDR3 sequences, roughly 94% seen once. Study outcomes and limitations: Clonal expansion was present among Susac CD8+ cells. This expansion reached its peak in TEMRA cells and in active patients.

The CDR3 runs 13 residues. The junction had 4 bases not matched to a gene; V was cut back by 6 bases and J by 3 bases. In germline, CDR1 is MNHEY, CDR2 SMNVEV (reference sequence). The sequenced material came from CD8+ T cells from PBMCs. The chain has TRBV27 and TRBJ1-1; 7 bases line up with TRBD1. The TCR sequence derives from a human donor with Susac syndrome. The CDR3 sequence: CASSYDRDTEAFF. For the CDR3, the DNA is TGTGCCAGCAGCTACGACAGGGACACTGAAGCTTTCTTT.